Below, one T cell receptor (beta chain) is given with its context. What it binds is not known. These data come from a study of cytomegalovirus exposure and HLA in healthy donors. 13 Jbeta primers and 60 Vbeta primers were used for the PCR. Clones were read by immunoSEQ multiplex PCR, and TCRdb kept only the in-frame ones, dropping some. Of under 150,000 clones detected, about 80% appear once; the ten largest clones hold approximately 1.3%. Whole-study results and caveats: The authors judged a highly shared variant cluster likely a sequencing artifact. Apart from CMV serostatus, no immune exposure information was available.

Each of the donors was a healthy bone marrow donor. Donors likely had unrecorded immune exposures despite being nominally healthy when sampled. The V gene's germline CDR1 is MNHEY and CDR2 SVGAGI. The CDR3 is made up of 13 amino acids. The J segment lost 5 bases and the V segment lost 6 bases, leaving 5 bases of the junction unmatched. The chain recombines TRBV6-5 with TRBJ2-5; 8 bases fit TRBD1. The sequenced sample was PBMCs. This receptor was identified in a young man in good health and CMV-seropositive. The CDR3 loop is CASSQDRGETQYF. The CDR3 nucleotides are TGTGCCAGCAGCCAAGACAGGGGTGAGACCCAGTACTTC.